These 28 T cell receptor beta chains share one sample of origin, sequenced in a study of blood T cell repertoires in COVID-19. The protocol was immunoSEQ multiplex PCR, while the TCRdb copy is restricted to in-frame clones and leaves out a portion. The table shows about 310,000 clones, with roughly 90% occurring only once. Sequencing was done on a sample of PBMCs or T cells enriched from blood (not recorded which). The source is a woman aged 30 to 39 who had recovered from COVID-19.

The gene calls are TRBV28 and TRBJ1-5; 12 nucleotides line up with TRBD1. Germline V lookup: CDR1 MDHEN, CDR2 SYDVKM. V trimming: 5 bases; J trimming: 1 base; junction bases outside the gene matches: 18. The CDR3 runs 21 residues. CDR3: CASSRTPIGTGGTGSNQPQHF. In nucleotides, the CDR3 is TGTGCCAGCAGTCGTACCCCCATAGGGACAGGGGGCACAGGGAGCAATCAGCCCCAGCATTTT.

The V gene is TRBV6-5, the J gene TRBJ2-7; 9 nucleotides align to TRBD1. In germline, CDR1 is MNHEY, CDR2 SVGAGI. The J segment lost 4 bases and the V segment lost 5 bases, leaving 3 bases of the junction unmatched. The CDR3 is made up of 13 amino acids. This CDR3 reads CASSRDREYEQYF. For the CDR3, the DNA is TGTGCCAGCAGTCGGGACAGGGAATACGAGCAGTACTTC.

V usage is TRBV19 and J usage is TRBJ2-1; a possible D gene is TRBD2 (6 bases). This CDR3 has 18 amino acids. Germline assignment: CDR1 LNHDA and CDR2 SQIVND (reference sequence). Trimming took 4 bases from V and 6 from J, leaving 25 bases between them. This CDR3 reads CASSTRIETRPTANEQFF. Written as DNA, the CDR3 is TGTGCCAGTAGTACACGAATCGAGACTAGGCCCACCGCCAATGAGCAGTTCTTC.

The chain is built from TRBV28 and TRBJ1-1, with a possible D match to TRBD1 (5 bases). Germline V gene sequence: CDR1 MDHEN, CDR2 SYDVKM. Trimming pared 6 bases from V and 5 bases from J, leaving 19 bases between. The CDR3 spans 15 residues. The CDR3 sequence: CASSPDPRGGTEAFF. CDR3 bases: TGTGCCAGCAGCCCTGACCCACGGGGGGGGACTGAAGCTTTCTTT.

The chain combines TRBV13 with TRBJ2-1; perhaps TRBD1 as D (5 bases). The CDR3 length is 12 residues. Germline CDR1 and CDR2: PRHDT and FYEKMQ (reference sequence). With 2 bases removed from V and 9 bases from J, the gap between germline ends came to 8 bases. This CDR3 is CASSLFRGEQFF. The CDR3 DNA reads TGTGCCAGCAGCTTATTTAGGGGTGAGCAGTTCTTC. The full variable domain, rest sourced from reference TRBV13 and TRBJ2-1, is AAGVIQSPRHLIKEKRETATLKCYPIPRHDTVYWYQQGPGQDPQFLISFYEKMQSDKGSIPDRFSAQQFSDYHSELNMSSLELGDSALYFCASSLFRGEQFFGPGTRLTVL.

The chain recombines TRBV7-9 with TRBJ2-5; 8 bases are a match to TRBD2. The ends lost 5 bases at V and 14 bases at J; junction bases unmatched: 19. The CDR3 runs to 15 residues. Germline CDR1 and CDR2: SEHNR and FQNEAQ (reference sequence). Here the CDR3 reads CASSPASFTAGVAYF. The CDR3 coding sequence is TGTGCCAGCAGCCCAGCGTCATTCACAGCGGGGGTAGCATACTTC. The variable domain in full, with the rest retrieved from reference TRBV7-9 and TRBJ2-5, is DTGVSQNPRHKITKRGQNVTFRCDPISEHNRLYWYRQTLGQGPEFLTYFQNEAQLEKSRLLSDRFSAERPKGSFSTLEIQRTEQGDSAMYLCASSPASFTAGVAYFGPGTRLLVL.

V gene TRBV10-3 combines with J gene TRBJ2-7, with a possible D match to TRBD1 (5 bases). Trimming left V 3 bases short and J 3 bases short, with 15 bases between. The CDR3 is 15 amino acids. Germline V gene sequence: CDR1 ENHRY, CDR2 SYGVKD. CDR3 in DNA: TGTGCCATCAGTGAAGGTGTGACAGCAGTCTACGAGCAGTACTTC. The encoded protein is CAISEGVTAVYEQYF.

V usage is TRBV6-6 and J usage is TRBJ2-2; TRBD2 aligns across 7 bases. The V and J ends lost 0 bases and 7 bases, in that order; junction bases with no gene match: 2. The CDR3 is made up of 14 amino acids. Per germline, CDR1 MNHNY and CDR2 SVGAGI (reference sequence). In DNA, the CDR3 is TGTGCCAGCAGTTACTCCGGGGAGGGCGGGGAGCTGTTTTTT. This sequence encodes CASSYSGEGGELFF.

CDR3 nucleotide sequence: TGTGCCAGCAGCCAAGAAGGCGGCGGGGGTCTCTCTGGAAACACCATATATTTT. Protein sequence: CASSQEGGGGLSGNTIYF. V gene TRBV14 combines with J gene TRBJ1-3, with D possibly TRBD1 on 5 matching bases. Germline V CDR1 and CDR2: SGHDN, FVKESK. CDR3 length: 18 residues. Trimming removed 0 bases at V and 0 bases at J, with 15 bases between.

V is TRBV5-1 and J is TRBJ1-3, with 8 bases fitting TRBD1. Per germline, CDR1 SGHRS and CDR2 YFSETQ. The CDR3 runs 17 residues. V was clipped by 4 bases and J by 0 bases; unmatched bases: 9. The CDR3 region is CASSADRVEVSGNTIYF. CDR3 coding DNA: TGCGCCAGCAGCGCGGACAGGGTAGAAGTCTCTGGAAACACCATATATTTT.

This sequence joins TRBV5-1 and TRBJ2-5, with 13 bases fitting TRBD2. Germline lookup yields CDR1 SGHRS and CDR2 YFSETQ. The CDR3 contains 16 residues. The J segment lost 4 bases and the V segment lost 4 bases, leaving 7 bases of the junction unmatched. The CDR3 here is CASSPRRLAGGETQYF. The CDR3 nucleotides are TGCGCCAGCAGCCCCCGAAGACTAGCGGGAGGAGAGACCCAGTACTTC.

This sequence joins TRBV19 and TRBJ2-7; TRBD1 matches 10 bases. Per germline, CDR1 LNHDA and CDR2 SQIVND (reference sequence). The CDR3 extends over 16 amino acids. V gave up 5 bases and J gave up 4 bases; unmatched junction bases: 11. In DNA, the CDR3 is TGTGCCAGTAGTCCCGCACCGACAGGGGGCACTTACGAGCAGTACTTC. It is translated as CASSPAPTGGTYEQYF.

The chain recombines TRBV18 with TRBJ1-5; 10 positions agree with TRBD1. CDR3 length: 15 residues. Per germline, CDR1 KGHSH and CDR2 LQKENI. V was pared by 6 bases and J by 7 bases, with 9 bases of the junction left unmatched. CDR3 sequence reads: CASSTGTGEGQPQHF. The CDR3 DNA reads TGTGCCAGCTCGACCGGGACAGGGGAGGGACAGCCCCAGCATTTT.

This chain links TRBV4-1 with TRBJ2-3, with a possible D match to TRBD1 (6 bases). The CDR3 has 17 residues. Germline assignment: CDR1 MGHRA and CDR2 YSYEKL. V lost 0 bases, J lost 3 bases, and 16 bases lay in between. The CDR3 DNA reads as TGCGCCAGCAGCCAAGACCCCCCCAGGGGAGCGACAGATACGCAGTATTTT. Its translation: CASSQDPPRGATDTQYF.

This rearrangement joins TRBV5-8 to TRBJ1-5; D is unclear. The V end was cut by 1 base, the J end by 0 bases, with 14 bases between. This CDR3 is 17 amino acids long. CDR1 SGHTS and CDR2 YDEGEE come from the germline V gene. The CDR3 sequence is CASSLRARVDSNQPQHF. CDR3 coding DNA: TGTGCCAGCAGCTTGAGGGCGAGGGTTGATAGCAATCAGCCCCAGCATTTT.

The rearrangement links TRBV19 to TRBJ1-5; 7 nucleotides line up with TRBD1. CDR1 LNHDA and CDR2 SQIVND come from the germline V gene (reference sequence). The CDR3 consists of 13 residues. V gave up 3 bases and J gave up 6 bases; unmatched junction bases: 2. Here the CDR3 DNA reads TGTGCCAGTAGTATCCAGGGGGGTCAGCCCCAGCATTTT. Encoded protein: CASSIQGGQPQHF.

The rearrangement joins TRBV29-1 to TRBJ2-5, with D maybe TRBD1 (5 bases). The CDR3 extends over 11 amino acids. Trimming took 2 bases from V and 11 from J, leaving 12 bases between them. The germline V gene encodes CDR1 SQVTM and CDR2 ANQGSEA. The CDR3 DNA reads as TGCAGCGTTGAACCTATGGCAGGGCAGTACTTC. It yields the protein CSVEPMAGQYF.

This chain joins TRBV30 and TRBJ1-1; tentative D call: TRBD1 (6 bases). V shed 0 bases and J shed 12 bases, with 11 bases lying between them. The V gene's germline CDR1 is GTSNPN and CDR2 SVGIG (reference sequence). This CDR3 is built from 11 residues. The CDR3 DNA reads as TGTGCCTGGAGTGTCATCAGGGGCTCTTTCTTT. It is translated as CAWSVIRGSFF.

The chain joins TRBV6-2 or TRBV6-3 to TRBJ1-6; D gene unclear. The V end was cut by 4 bases, the J end by 9 bases, with 16 bases between. The CDR3 totals 15 residues. The germline gives CDR1 MNHEY, CDR2 SVGEGT. The CDR3 region is CASSFGGQGRSPLHF. The CDR3 DNA follows: TGTGCCAGCAGTTTCGGCGGGCAAGGGCGTTCACCCCTCCACTTT.

This chain uses TRBV29-1 with TRBJ2-7; tentative D call: TRBD1 (5 bases). Trimming removed 6 bases at V and 0 bases at J, with 15 bases between. The CDR3 spans 14 residues. In germline, CDR1 is SQVTM, CDR2 ANQGSEA. The CDR3: CSVYRQWDSYEQYF. The CDR3 DNA follows: TGCAGCGTGTACAGGCAATGGGACTCCTACGAGCAGTACTTC.

J is TRBJ2-2 and V is TRBV19; D may be TRBD2 (6 bases). The CDR3 consists of 16 residues. Germline assignment: CDR1 LNHDA and CDR2 SQIVND (reference sequence). V lost 5 bases to trimming and J lost 3 bases, with 16 bases between them. The CDR3 coding sequence is TGTGCCAGTAGTGGGGGGAGAAAGGCCCACACCGGGGAGCTGTTTTTT. It translates to CASSGGRKAHTGELFF.

The J gene is TRBJ2-5, the V gene TRBV19; 10 nucleotides match TRBD2. V was pared by 3 bases and J by 2 bases, with 9 bases of the junction left unmatched. The V gene's germline CDR1 is LNHDA and CDR2 SQIVND (reference sequence). The CDR3 length is 17 residues. The CDR3 sequence: CASSIVPSGRWQETQYF. The CDR3 DNA is TGTGCCAGTAGTATTGTGCCTAGCGGGAGATGGCAAGAGACCCAGTACTTC. Full variable domain (remainder filled in from reference TRBV19 and TRBJ2-5): DGGITQSPKYLFRKEGQNVTLSCEQNLNHDAMYWYRQDPGQGLRLIYYSQIVNDFQKGDIAEGYSVSREKKESFPLTVTSAQKNPTAFYLCASSIVPSGRWQETQYFGPGTRLLVL.

V usage is TRBV3-1 (or the pseudogene TRBV3-2) and J usage is TRBJ1-2; D is undetermined. Germline CDR1 is LGHDT and CDR2 is YNNKEL (reference sequence). The length of the CDR3 is 13 residues. V was clipped by 1 base and J by 11 bases, with 14 bases between them. As DNA, the CDR3 is TGTGCCAGCAGCCAAGTGGGTGTGGGAGTATACACCTTC. Translation gives CASSQVGVGVYTF.

This chain uses TRBV19 with TRBJ1-1; D perhaps matches TRBD1 (5 bases). The CDR3 has 13 amino acids. CDR1 LNHDA and CDR2 SQIVND come from the germline V gene (reference sequence). V shed 4 bases and J shed 1 base, with 7 bases lying between them. The CDR3 DNA reads TGTGCCAGTAGTAAGCAGGGGAACACTGAAGCTTTCTTT. Its translation is CASSKQGNTEAFF.

The V and J genes are TRBV28 and TRBJ2-7; D perhaps matches TRBD1 (6 bases). The V end lost 6 bases, the J end lost 3 bases, and 15 bases lay between the germline ends. The germline CDR1 and CDR2 sequences are MDHEN and SYDVKM. This CDR3 region has 14 residues. In DNA, the CDR3 is TGTGCCAGCAGACCACCCGGGACATTCTACGAGCAGTACTTC. Translation gives CASRPPGTFYEQYF.

The chain uses TRBV19 and TRBJ2-5; no clear D gene. The CDR3 loop spans 12 amino acids. Deletions cut 4 bases from V and 2 bases from J, with 5 bases between. Germline V CDR1 and CDR2: LNHDA, SQIVND (reference sequence). CDR3 sequence: CASSNRQETQYF. The CDR3 DNA sequence: TGTGCCAGTAGTAACAGACAAGAGACCCAGTACTTC.

The chain joins TRBV7-9 to TRBJ2-5, with D hard to call. Deletions cut 4 bases from V and 1 base from J, with 13 bases between. Germline assignment: CDR1 SEHNR and CDR2 FQNEAQ (reference sequence). There are 15 residues in the CDR3. The CDR3: CASSSPAEIQETQYF. The CDR3 region has the DNA TGTGCCAGCAGCTCGCCGGCGGAGATCCAAGAGACCCAGTACTTC.

The CDR3 loop is CASSLLARGTEAFF. Written as DNA, the CDR3 is TGTGCCAGCAGCTTATTAGCCCGGGGCACTGAAGCTTTCTTT. V gene TRBV7-6 combines with J gene TRBJ1-1; no definite D call. V was shortened by 2 bases and J by 4 bases, with 11 bases between the two germline ends. This CDR3 has 14 amino acids. Germline V gives CDR1 SGHVS, CDR2 FNYEAQ.